A selection of T cell receptor beta chains follows, all from one sample in a study of CD8+ T cells in alopecia areata. Measured with immunoSEQ multiplex PCR; TCRdb has only the in-frame clones, and not every one. The data contain about 200,000 clones, about three fifths of them singletons. The starting material was CD4+ T cells sorted from blood, obtained at week 0. The receptors originated from a human donor with alopecia areata. Both conserved end residues are part of each CDR3. A D gene is named only where the DNA matches it firmly. Clone size appears in some rows only: once, few, many, or a class for an expanded clone.

cdr3_nt: TGCAGCGTTGGAAAGGGAACAGATACGCAGTATTTT
cdr3_aa: CSVGKGTDTQYF
v_call: TRBV29-1
d_call: -
clone_size: few
cdr3_length: 12
j_call: TRBJ2-3

cdr3_nt: TGCAGCGTTTCTAGGGGGGGATCTGAAGCTTTCTTT
cdr3_aa: CSVSRGGSEAFF
v_call: TRBV29-1
d_call: -
clone_size: -
cdr3_length: 12
j_call: TRBJ1-1

cdr3_nt: TGTGCCAGCAGTTACTCGAGGACAGGGTATGGCTACACCTTC
cdr3_aa: CASSYSRTGYGYTF
v_call: TRBV6-5
d_call: TRBD1
clone_size: -
cdr3_length: 14
j_call: TRBJ1-2

cdr3_nt: TGTGCCAGCTCACCCGGCGGTTACAATGAGCAGTTCTTC
cdr3_aa: CASSPGGYNEQFF
v_call: TRBV18
d_call: -
clone_size: -
cdr3_length: 13
j_call: TRBJ2-1

cdr3_nt: TGTGCCTGGGTGGTGGCGGGAGCGACAGATACGCAGTATTTT
cdr3_aa: CAWVVAGATDTQYF
v_call: TRBV30
d_call: TRBD2
clone_size: -
cdr3_length: 14
j_call: TRBJ2-3

cdr3_nt: TGTGCCAGCAGTTCGACCGGGACTAGCTCGAACGAGCAGTACTTC
cdr3_aa: CASSSTGTSSNEQYF
v_call: TRBV28
d_call: TRBD2
clone_size: -
cdr3_length: 15
j_call: TRBJ2-7

cdr3_nt: TGTGCCTGGAGTTTGGAGCTGAGGCAGCCCCAGCATTTT
cdr3_aa: CAWSLELRQPQHF
v_call: TRBV30
d_call: -
clone_size: -
cdr3_length: 13
j_call: TRBJ1-5

cdr3_nt: TGTGCCACCAGCAGGGGGGACGCCCGACAAGAGACCCAGTACTTC
cdr3_aa: CATSRGDARQETQYF
v_call: TRBV15
d_call: -
clone_size: -
cdr3_length: 15
j_call: TRBJ2-5

cdr3_nt: TGTGCCAGCAGCTTAGTGGAGAACACTGAAGCTTTCTTT
cdr3_aa: CASSLVENTEAFF
v_call: TRBV7-9
d_call: -
clone_size: -
cdr3_length: 13
j_call: TRBJ1-1

cdr3_nt: TGTGCCAGCAGTTACTCGTACGGGAACACTGAAGCTTTCTTT
cdr3_aa: CASSYSYGNTEAFF
v_call: TRBV6-6
d_call: -
clone_size: -
cdr3_length: 14
j_call: TRBJ1-1

cdr3_nt: TGTGCCAGCAGTGACCTGGGCGGCGATTCCTACGAGCAGTACTTC
cdr3_aa: CASSDLGGDSYEQYF
v_call: TRBV25-1
d_call: -
clone_size: -
cdr3_length: 15
j_call: TRBJ2-7

cdr3_nt: TGCAGCGTTAACCGGGGATCCTACGAGCAGTACTTC
cdr3_aa: CSVNRGSYEQYF
v_call: TRBV29-1
d_call: -
clone_size: once
cdr3_length: 12
j_call: TRBJ2-7

cdr3_nt: TGTGCCAGCAGCTTAAGTAGAGGCCCAGCGGCGGAAGCTTTCTTT
cdr3_aa: CASSLSRGPAAEAFF
v_call: TRBV7-3
d_call: -
clone_size: -
cdr3_length: 15
j_call: TRBJ1-1

cdr3_nt: TGTGCCAGCAGGGCTCAGGGTTGGGGTGGTGAAGCTTTCTTT
cdr3_aa: CASRAQGWGGEAFF
v_call: TRBV6-5
d_call: -
clone_size: -
cdr3_length: 14
j_call: TRBJ1-1

cdr3_nt: TGTGCCAGCAGTGAAAGAGCGGGAGTTGAATACGAGCAGTACTTC
cdr3_aa: CASSERAGVEYEQYF
v_call: TRBV6-1
d_call: TRBD2
clone_size: -
cdr3_length: 15
j_call: TRBJ2-7

cdr3_nt: TGTGCCAGCAGCCACGGACCCGGCACAGATACGCAGTATTTT
cdr3_aa: CASSHGPGTDTQYF
v_call: TRBV6-5
d_call: -
clone_size: -
cdr3_length: 14
j_call: TRBJ2-3

cdr3_nt: TGTGCCAGCAGTTCGTCGGGACCGACGTATGGCTACACCTTC
cdr3_aa: CASSSSGPTYGYTF
v_call: TRBV27
d_call: -
clone_size: -
cdr3_length: 14
j_call: TRBJ1-2

cdr3_nt: TGCAGCGTTGGACAGAAGAACACCGGGGAGCTGTTTTTT
cdr3_aa: CSVGQKNTGELFF
v_call: TRBV29-1
d_call: -
clone_size: -
cdr3_length: 13
j_call: TRBJ2-2

cdr3_nt: TGTGCCAGCTCACCACAGAGCTCCTACGAGCAGTACTTC
cdr3_aa: CASSPQSSYEQYF
v_call: TRBV18
d_call: -
clone_size: few
cdr3_length: 13
j_call: TRBJ2-7

cdr3_nt: TGTGCCCAATTCGCGGGCCCCACTGAAGCTTTCTTT
cdr3_aa: CAQFAGPTEAFF
v_call: TRBV30
d_call: -
clone_size: -
cdr3_length: 12
j_call: TRBJ1-1

cdr3_nt: TGCGCCAGCAGCTTGAGTAGCCGCGAGGGGATTCAGTACTTC
cdr3_aa: CASSLSSREGIQYF
v_call: TRBV5-1
d_call: -
clone_size: -
cdr3_length: 14
j_call: TRBJ2-4

cdr3_nt: TGTGCCAGCAGCCAAGTGTGGGCGGGAGGGGCGGAAGCGGGAGAGACCCAGTACTTC
cdr3_aa: CASSQVWAGGAEAGETQYF
v_call: TRBV4-2
d_call: TRBD2
clone_size: -
cdr3_length: 19
j_call: TRBJ2-5

cdr3_nt: TGTGCCAGCAGCCAGCACAGCGCGAACACCGGGGAGCTGTTTTTT
cdr3_aa: CASSQHSANTGELFF
v_call: TRBV11-3
d_call: -
clone_size: -
cdr3_length: 15
j_call: TRBJ2-2

cdr3_nt: TGCAGCGTTGGGACAGGTTTGGAGCCCCAGCATTTT
cdr3_aa: CSVGTGLEPQHF
v_call: TRBV29-1
d_call: TRBD1
clone_size: -
cdr3_length: 12
j_call: TRBJ1-5

cdr3_nt: TGTGCCAGCAGCTTCTTGGACAGGCCCCTGTTTTTT
cdr3_aa: CASSFLDRPLFF
v_call: TRBV7-6
d_call: TRBD1
clone_size: -
cdr3_length: 12
j_call: TRBJ1-4

cdr3_nt: TGCGCCAGCAGCAGGGCTACGGGATCCAAAGATTCACCCCTCCACTTT
cdr3_aa: CASSRATGSKDSPLHF
v_call: TRBV5-1
d_call: -
clone_size: few
cdr3_length: 16
j_call: TRBJ1-6

cdr3_nt: TGTGCCAGCAGCACACTCTATGGCTACACCTTC
cdr3_aa: CASSTLYGYTF
v_call: TRBV5-6
d_call: -
clone_size: -
cdr3_length: 11
j_call: TRBJ1-2

cdr3_nt: TGTGCCAGCAGCTTAGGTGCAGGCGGCGAGCCCCAGCATTTT
cdr3_aa: CASSLGAGGEPQHF
v_call: TRBV7-9
d_call: -
clone_size: -
cdr3_length: 14
j_call: TRBJ1-5

cdr3_nt: TGCAGCGTTGATGGGACCGCTAAAAACATTCAGTACTTC
cdr3_aa: CSVDGTAKNIQYF
v_call: TRBV29-1
d_call: -
clone_size: -
cdr3_length: 13
j_call: TRBJ2-4

cdr3_nt: TGCAGCGTTGAAATACTCGTCCAGGGAATGTACAAGCAGTACTTC
cdr3_aa: CSVEILVQGMYKQYF
v_call: TRBV29-1
d_call: -
clone_size: -
cdr3_length: 15
j_call: TRBJ2-7

cdr3_nt: TGTGCCAGCAGCTTACGTCTAGGGGGCACAGATACGCAGTATTTT
cdr3_aa: CASSLRLGGTDTQYF
v_call: TRBV7-9
d_call: -
clone_size: -
cdr3_length: 15
j_call: TRBJ2-3

cdr3_nt: TGTGCCAGCAGTGACCCGGACAGGGCGGAGACCCAGTACTTC
cdr3_aa: CASSDPDRAETQYF
v_call: TRBV2
d_call: TRBD1
clone_size: few
cdr3_length: 14
j_call: TRBJ2-5

cdr3_nt: TGTGCCTGCGAGATGCCCGAAGCTTTCTTT
cdr3_aa: CACEMPEAFF
v_call: TRBV30
d_call: -
clone_size: -
cdr3_length: 10
j_call: TRBJ1-1

cdr3_nt: TGTGCCTGGAGTGGAAGGGCCGCCATTGGGGAGCAGTACTTC
cdr3_aa: CAWSGRAAIGEQYF
v_call: TRBV30
d_call: -
clone_size: once
cdr3_length: 14
j_call: TRBJ2-7

cdr3_nt: TGTGCCAGCAGCGACAATGACAGGAGGCTAGGAGGTGCTTTCTTT
cdr3_aa: CASSDNDRRLGGAFF
v_call: TRBV7-8
d_call: -
clone_size: -
cdr3_length: 15
j_call: TRBJ1-1

cdr3_nt: TGTGCCAGCAGTTACTCTCGTTTGGTGGGGGAGACCCAGTACTTC
cdr3_aa: CASSYSRLVGETQYF
v_call: TRBV6-5
d_call: -
clone_size: -
cdr3_length: 15
j_call: TRBJ2-5

cdr3_nt: TGCAGCGTACGACCCGGGACAGGGTTGTCAGATACGCAGTATTTT
cdr3_aa: CSVRPGTGLSDTQYF
v_call: TRBV29-1
d_call: TRBD1
clone_size: -
cdr3_length: 15
j_call: TRBJ2-3

cdr3_nt: TGTGCCTGGATCGAGGCCCGATCGTACCGGGACTCCGCTCGCTCGGAGCAGTACTTC
cdr3_aa: CAWIEARSYRDSARSEQYF
v_call: TRBV30
d_call: -
clone_size: -
cdr3_length: 19
j_call: TRBJ2-7

cdr3_nt: TGTGCCAGCAGTGCCCCCGGACAGGGTAATTCACCCCTCCACTTT
cdr3_aa: CASSAPGQGNSPLHF
v_call: TRBV28
d_call: TRBD1
clone_size: -
cdr3_length: 15
j_call: TRBJ1-6

cdr3_nt: TGTGCCAGCAGCCCCGAGACAAGGCAGTACTTC
cdr3_aa: CASSPETRQYF
v_call: TRBV7-9
d_call: -
clone_size: -
cdr3_length: 11
j_call: TRBJ2-7

cdr3_nt: TGTGCCAGCAGCTCAGGAACAGATACGCAGTATTTT
cdr3_aa: CASSSGTDTQYF
v_call: TRBV7-3
d_call: -
clone_size: -
cdr3_length: 12
j_call: TRBJ2-3

cdr3_nt: TGTGCCTGGAGTGTCCCGGACAGGGTTACTGGAAACACCATATATTTT
cdr3_aa: CAWSVPDRVTGNTIYF
v_call: TRBV30
d_call: TRBD1
clone_size: few
cdr3_length: 16
j_call: TRBJ1-3